This T cell receptor beta chain was documented in a study of graft-versus-host responses after intestinal transplantation. The CDR3 has 13 residues. V lost 4 bases and J 5 bases, leaving 10 bases between the germline ends. The germline gives CDR1 MGHRA, CDR2 YSYEKL. Measured with immunoSEQ multiplex PCR; TCRdb has only the in-frame clones, and not every one. The sample contains more than 25,000 clones, 80% to 95% of which appear only once. This sequence originates from a human patient who received an intestinal transplant, so some T cells may come from the graft donor. The chain employs TRBV4-1 and TRBJ2-3; tentative D call: TRBD2 (6 bases). Sequencing used PBMCs, obtained 18 days after transplant. This CDR3 reads CASSPTGVDTQYF. DNA for the CDR3: TGCGCCAGCAGCCCGACGGGAGTAGATACGCAGTATTTT.